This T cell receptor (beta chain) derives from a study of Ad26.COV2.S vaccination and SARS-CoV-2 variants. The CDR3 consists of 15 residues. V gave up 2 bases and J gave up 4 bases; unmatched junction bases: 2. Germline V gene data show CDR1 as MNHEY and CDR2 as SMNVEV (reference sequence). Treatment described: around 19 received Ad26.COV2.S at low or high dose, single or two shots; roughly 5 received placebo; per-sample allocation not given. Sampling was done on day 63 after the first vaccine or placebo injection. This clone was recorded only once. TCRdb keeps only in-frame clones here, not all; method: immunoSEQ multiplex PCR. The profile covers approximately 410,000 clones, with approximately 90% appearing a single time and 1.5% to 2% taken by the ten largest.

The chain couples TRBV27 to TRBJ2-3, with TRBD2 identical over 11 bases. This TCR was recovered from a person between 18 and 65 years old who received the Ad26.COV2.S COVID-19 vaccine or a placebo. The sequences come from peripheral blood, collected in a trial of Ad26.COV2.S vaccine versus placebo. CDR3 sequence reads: CASSLTSGGADTQYF. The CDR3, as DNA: TGTGCCAGCAGTTTAACTAGCGGGGGCGCAGATACGCAGTATTTT.